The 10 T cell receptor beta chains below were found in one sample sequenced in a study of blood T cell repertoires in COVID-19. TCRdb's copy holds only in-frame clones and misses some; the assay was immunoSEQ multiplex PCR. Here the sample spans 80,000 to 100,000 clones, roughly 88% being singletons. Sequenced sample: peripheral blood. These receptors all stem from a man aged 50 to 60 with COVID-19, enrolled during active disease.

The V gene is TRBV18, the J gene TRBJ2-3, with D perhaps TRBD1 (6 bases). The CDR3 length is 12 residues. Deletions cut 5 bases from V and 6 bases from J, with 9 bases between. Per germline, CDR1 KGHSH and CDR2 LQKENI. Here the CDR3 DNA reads TGTGCCAGCTCAACCCAGGGGGATACGCAGTATTTT. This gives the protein CASSTQGDTQYF.

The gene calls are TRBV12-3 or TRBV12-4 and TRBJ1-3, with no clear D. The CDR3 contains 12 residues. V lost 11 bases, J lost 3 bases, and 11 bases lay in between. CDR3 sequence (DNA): TGTGCCTCGGTCTCTCTTGGAAACACCATATATTTT. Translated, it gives CASVSLGNTIYF.

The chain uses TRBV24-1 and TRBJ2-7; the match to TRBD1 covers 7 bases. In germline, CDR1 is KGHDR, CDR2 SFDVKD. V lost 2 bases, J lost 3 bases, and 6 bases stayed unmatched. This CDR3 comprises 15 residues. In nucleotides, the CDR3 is TGTGCCACCAGTGATTCTCGGGACAGAAACTACGAGCAGTACTTC. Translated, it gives CATSDSRDRNYEQYF.

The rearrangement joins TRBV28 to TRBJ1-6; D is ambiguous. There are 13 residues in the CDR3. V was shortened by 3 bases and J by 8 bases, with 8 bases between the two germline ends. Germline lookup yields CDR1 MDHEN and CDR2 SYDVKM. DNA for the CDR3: TGTGCCAGCAGTTTGCGGAGCGATTCACCCCTCCACTTT. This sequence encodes CASSLRSDSPLHF.

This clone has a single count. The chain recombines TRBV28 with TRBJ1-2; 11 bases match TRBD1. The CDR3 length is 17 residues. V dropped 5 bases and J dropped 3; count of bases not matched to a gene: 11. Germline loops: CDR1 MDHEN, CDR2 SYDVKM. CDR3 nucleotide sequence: TGTGCCAGCAGTCTTCACAGGACAGGGGGCCTCTACTATGGCTACACCTTC. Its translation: CASSLHRTGGLYYGYTF.

The CDR3 bases are TGTGCCAGCTCACCTCCGGACAGGCGGGCCTACGAGCAGTACTTC. Encoded protein: CASSPPDRRAYEQYF. The chain is built from TRBV18 and TRBJ2-7; TRBD1 aligns across 7 bases. After removal of 3 bases from V and 2 bases from J, the junction contained 7 bases not matched to a gene. The CDR3 covers 15 residues. The germline V gene encodes CDR1 KGHSH and CDR2 LQKENI.

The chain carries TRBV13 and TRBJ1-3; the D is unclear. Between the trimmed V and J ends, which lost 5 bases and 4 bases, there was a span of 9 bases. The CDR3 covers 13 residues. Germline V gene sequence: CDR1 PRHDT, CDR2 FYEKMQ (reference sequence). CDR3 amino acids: CASSGSYGNTIYF. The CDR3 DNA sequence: TGTGCCAGCAGCGGGAGTTACGGAAACACCATATATTTT.

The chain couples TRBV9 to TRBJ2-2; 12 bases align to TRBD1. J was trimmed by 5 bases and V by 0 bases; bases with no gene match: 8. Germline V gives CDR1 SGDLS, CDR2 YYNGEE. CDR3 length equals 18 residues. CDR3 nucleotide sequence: TGTGCCAGCAGCGTAGCTCCGGGACAGGGGGCATGGACCGGGGAGCTGTTTTTT. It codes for CASSVAPGQGAWTGELFF.

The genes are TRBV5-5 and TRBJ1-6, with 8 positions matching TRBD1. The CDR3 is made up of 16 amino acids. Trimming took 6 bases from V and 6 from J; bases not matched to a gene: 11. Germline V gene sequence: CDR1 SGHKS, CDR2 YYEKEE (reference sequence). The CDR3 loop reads CASTKTWTGTNSPLHF. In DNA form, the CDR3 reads TGTGCCAGCACCAAAACTTGGACAGGGACTAATTCACCCCTCCACTTT.

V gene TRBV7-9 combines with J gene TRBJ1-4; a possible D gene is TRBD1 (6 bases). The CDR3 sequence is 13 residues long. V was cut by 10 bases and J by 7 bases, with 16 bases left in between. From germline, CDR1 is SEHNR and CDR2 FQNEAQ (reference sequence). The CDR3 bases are TGTGCCACCCAGGACAGCGGCCTTGAAAAACTGTTTTTT. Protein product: CATQDSGLEKLFF.